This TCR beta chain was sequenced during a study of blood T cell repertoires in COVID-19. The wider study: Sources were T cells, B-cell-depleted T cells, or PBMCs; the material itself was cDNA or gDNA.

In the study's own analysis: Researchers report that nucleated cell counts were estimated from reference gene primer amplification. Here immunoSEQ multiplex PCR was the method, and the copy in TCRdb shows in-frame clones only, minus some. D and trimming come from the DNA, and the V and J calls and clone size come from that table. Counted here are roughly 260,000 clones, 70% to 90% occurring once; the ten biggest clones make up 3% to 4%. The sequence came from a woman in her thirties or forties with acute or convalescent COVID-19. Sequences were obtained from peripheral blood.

CDR3 sequence (DNA): TGTGCCATCAGTCCGGGACAGGGGACTGAAGCTTTCTTT. It encodes CAISPGQGTEAFF. J is TRBJ1-1 and V is TRBV10-3; 10 nucleotides line up with TRBD1. The CDR3 sequence is 13 residues long. Germline lookup yields CDR1 ENHRY and CDR2 SYGVKD. J gave up 5 bases and V 5 bases, and 2 bases lay outside the gene matches.